This TCR beta chain appears in the sequencing data of a study of T cells in Graves' hyperthyroidism and ophthalmopathy. This clonotype was picked up a small number of times. Trimming shortened V by 7 bases and J by 10 bases, and 28 bases separated the two germline ends. Germline-derived CDR1 and CDR2 are SGHVS and FQNEAQ. The CDR3 contains 17 residues. Amplification targeted TCR beta CDR3 regions from RNA transcripts. Primed by the HTBI set, a first-round RT-PCR was run on the TCR CDR3. TCRdb itself ran the multiplex PCR reads through MiXCR, one entry per CDR3 protein. The data show 300,000 to 350,000 distinct CDR3 sequences, 15% to 20% seen once.

The J gene is TRBJ2-2, the V gene TRBV7-8; D is possibly TRBD2 (7 bases). This TCR was recovered from a woman aged 45-65 years with Graves' hyperthyroidism. The specimen sequenced was blood. CDR3 sequence reads: CASTSKGGGALIEELFF. The CDR3 DNA reads TGTGCCAGCACCTCCAAGGGGGGGGGGGCCCTCATTGAGGAGCTGTTTTTT.